These 32 T cell receptor beta chains originate from one sample sequenced in a study of T cells in Graves' hyperthyroidism and ophthalmopathy. Using RNA transcripts as the source, TCR beta CDR3 regions were amplified. The HTBI primer set was used in a first-round RT-PCR of the TCR CDR3. TCRdb re-analysed the multiplex PCR reads in MiXCR, keeping a single row per CDR3 protein. The sample lists a few hundred thousand distinct CDR3 sequences, roughly 13% occurring once. Source material: blood. The source is a woman between 18 and 29 years old with Graves' hyperthyroidism.

Notes on this clonotype: A read error is possible here, since a much larger clone lies one base away. The chain recombines TRBV13 with TRBJ2-7; possible D gene TRBD1, 5 bases. Trimming stripped 0 bases from V and 6 bases from J, with 9 bases between. The CDR3 is 13 amino acids. The germline V gene encodes CDR1 PRHDT and CDR2 FYEKMQ (reference sequence). CDR3 residues: CASSLGGVPEQYF. The CDR3 DNA reads TGTGCCAGCAGCTTAGGAGGGGTTCCCGAGCAGTACTTC.

This clonotype was seen at least ten times. V gene TRBV28 combines with J gene TRBJ2-1; D gene uncertain. Trimming cost V 7 bases and J 0 bases, with 13 bases left between them. Germline V gives CDR1 MDHEN, CDR2 SYDVKM. This CDR3 has 15 residues. CDR3 protein: CASKRARSSYNEQFF. CDR3 DNA sequence: TGTGCCAGCAAAAGGGCCCGCTCCTCCTACAATGAGCAGTTCTTC.

This clonotype was found many times. The V call is TRBV6-1, the J call TRBJ1-5; D gene uncertain. CDR1 and CDR2 from the germline V gene are MNHNS and SASEGT. V gave up 2 bases and J gave up 0 bases, with 8 bases separating them. The CDR3 totals 15 residues. CDR3 sequence reads: CASSEIIGSNQPQHF. CDR3 sequence (DNA): TGTGCCAGCAGTGAAATAATCGGTAGCAATCAGCCCCAGCATTTT.

This clonotype came up many times. The rearrangement uses TRBV7-9 and TRBJ1-1; the D is unclear. Germline values: CDR1 SEHNR, CDR2 FQNEAQ (reference sequence). The CDR3 sequence is 12 residues long. V lost 4 bases to trimming and J lost 0 bases, with 3 bases between them. The CDR3 nucleotides read TGTGCCAGCAGCTACCTGAACACTGAAGCTTTCTTT. Protein sequence: CASSYLNTEAFF.

The chain links TRBV5-6 to TRBJ2-7; D unclear. The length of the CDR3 is 12 residues. The germline V gene encodes CDR1 SGHDT and CDR2 YYEEEE. Trimming shortened V by 4 bases and J by 4 bases, and 9 bases separated the two germline ends. The CDR3 here is CASSTDSYEQYF. DNA of the CDR3: TGTGCCAGCAGCACAGACTCATACGAGCAGTACTTC. The variable domain in full, with the rest retrieved from reference TRBV5-6 and TRBJ2-7, is DAGVTQSPTHLIKTRGQQVTLRCSPKSGHDTVSWYQQALGQGPQFIFQYYEEEERQRGNFPDRFSGHQFPNYSSELNVNALLLGDSALYLCASSTDSYEQYFGPGTRLTVT.

This rearrangement joins TRBV19 to TRBJ2-1, with D hard to call. CDR1 and CDR2 (germline): LNHDA, SQIVND (reference sequence). This CDR3 spans 14 amino acids. V dropped 1 base and J dropped 4 bases, with 8 bases sitting between them. DNA for the CDR3: TGTGCCAGTAGTATAGTACAGTTATACAATGAGCAGTTCTTC. It codes for CASSIVQLYNEQFF.

The chain links TRBV30 to TRBJ1-6; D not resolved. The CDR3 consists of 18 residues. Per germline, CDR1 GTSNPN and CDR2 SVGIG (reference sequence). V was clipped by 3 bases and J by 0 bases, with 18 bases between them. The CDR3 DNA follows: TGTGCCTGGAGAACCCCTGGGGTCCTGAGCTCCTATAATTCACCCCTCCACTTT. It is translated as CAWRTPGVLSSYNSPLHF.

This chain links TRBV30 with TRBJ2-1; the match to TRBD2 covers 13 bases. The CDR3 loop spans 17 amino acids. Germline CDR1 reads GTSNPN; CDR2 reads SVGIG (reference sequence). Trimming removed 0 bases from V and 7 bases from J; junction bases left unmatched: 9. CDR3 nucleotide sequence: TGTGCCTGGAGTGTTCTTTGGACTAGCGGGAGTGCAAATGAGCAGTTCTTC. Translating it yields CAWSVLWTSGSANEQFF.

The DNA for the CDR3 is TGCAGTGCTAGAGGTGGACAGGCCAATCAGCCCCAGCATTTT. Protein sequence: CSARGGQANQPQHF. V usage is TRBV20-1 and J usage is TRBJ1-5; the match to TRBD1 covers 7 bases. The CDR3 is made up of 14 amino acids. The trim removed 1 base at V and 3 bases at J, leaving 3 bases unmatched. The germline gives CDR1 DFQATT, CDR2 SNEGSKA (reference sequence).

The chain links TRBV19 to TRBJ2-1; 11 nucleotides agree with TRBD2. Germline values: CDR1 LNHDA, CDR2 SQIVND (reference sequence). The CDR3 consists of 13 residues. Losses at the gene ends were 0 bases for V and 12 bases for J; bases not matched to a gene: 1. The DNA of the CDR3 is TGTGCCAGTAGTATAGAGACTAGCGGGGCGCAGTTCTTC. Its protein product is CASSIETSGAQFF.

The chain joins TRBV6-1 to TRBJ1-5; 7 positions match TRBD1. The CDR3 extends over 16 amino acids. The ends lost 3 bases at V and 0 bases at J; junction bases unmatched: 5. Germline V lookup: CDR1 MNHNS, CDR2 SASEGT. CDR3 in DNA: TGTGCCAGCAGTGATAGGCAGGGGGGTAGCAATCAGCCCCAGCATTTT. Residues: CASSDRQGGSNQPQHF.

The sample holds a few counts of this clonotype. The chain links TRBV11-2 to TRBJ1-6; 9 positions agree with TRBD1. With V trimmed by 5 bases and J by 5 bases, 7 bases remained unmatched. CDR3 length: 16 amino acids. Germline CDR1 and CDR2: SGHAT and FQNNGV. This CDR3 reads CASSLTGGDHNSPLHF. CDR3 nucleotides: TGTGCCAGCAGCCTCACAGGGGGCGACCATAATTCACCCCTCCACTTT.

The table lists this clonotype with many counts. Since a much larger clone is just one base distant, this may be a read error. V gene TRBV3-1 combines with J gene TRBJ2-7, with D possibly TRBD2 on 6 matching bases. Per germline, CDR1 LGHDT and CDR2 YNNKEL (reference sequence). With 0 bases removed from V and 12 bases from J, the gap between germline ends came to 15 bases. The length of the CDR3 is 13 residues. The CDR3 sequence: CASSQDLAGRRYF. CDR3 in DNA: TGTGCCAGCAGCCAAGATCTTGCGGGACGGCGGTACTTC.

In its sample, this clonotype was seen many times. This chain joins TRBV12-5 and TRBJ2-2, with D perhaps being TRBD1 or TRBD2 (5 bases each). V lost 0 bases and J lost 4, with 15 bases in between. The V gene's germline CDR1 is LGHNT and CDR2 FRNRAP. The CDR3 is 17 amino acids. This CDR3 is CASGLVRGVNVTGELFF. The CDR3 region has the DNA TGTGCTAGTGGTTTGGTTAGAGGGGTAAATGTCACCGGGGAGCTGTTTTTT.

This clonotype was counted many times. The chain uses TRBV28 and TRBJ1-2, with a possible D match to TRBD1 (5 bases). Germline CDR1 is MDHEN and CDR2 is SYDVKM. This CDR3 region has 14 residues. V was pared by 5 bases and J by 4 bases, with 14 bases between. Here the CDR3 reads CASSIGSQGYGYTF. In nucleotides, the CDR3 is TGTGCCAGCAGTATCGGCTCTCAGGGCTATGGCTACACCTTC.

The table lists this clonotype with many counts. The gene calls are TRBV7-9 and TRBJ2-1; D may be TRBD1 (5 bases). Germline CDR1 reads SEHNR; CDR2 reads FQNEAQ (reference sequence). Trimming removed 1 base at V and 0 bases at J, with 16 bases between. The CDR3 runs 18 residues. DNA for the CDR3: TGTGCCAGCAGCTTAGGTTACTCACAGGACGTCTCCTACAATGAGCAGTTCTTC. Its protein is CASSLGYSQDVSYNEQFF.

The chain uses TRBV12-3 or TRBV12-4 and TRBJ1-5; possibly TRBD1 for D (6 bases). Trimming took 0 bases from V and 5 from J, leaving 11 bases between them. The CDR3 extends over 15 amino acids. CDR3 sequence reads: CASSLAQGGDQPQHF. The CDR3 DNA is TGTGCCAGCAGTTTAGCACAGGGTGGTGATCAGCCCCAGCATTTT.

This clonotype showed up just a few times. The rearrangement uses TRBV4-3 and TRBJ1-4; 11 nucleotides agree with TRBD1. The germline CDR1 and CDR2 sequences are LGHNA and YSLEER. The CDR3 sequence is 16 residues long. The junction had 9 bases not matched to a gene; V was cut back by 4 bases and J by 8 bases. The CDR3 reads CASSPTTGTGGEKLFF. The CDR3 DNA reads TGCGCCAGCAGCCCAACCACCGGGACAGGGGGGGAAAAACTGTTTTTT.

This clonotype was observed many times. The rearrangement uses TRBV19 and TRBJ2-1; unclear D gene. Trimming removed 4 bases from V and 10 bases from J, with 11 bases in between. Germline CDR1 is LNHDA and CDR2 is SQIVND (reference sequence). CDR3 length: 12 amino acids. In DNA form, the CDR3 reads TGTGCCAGTAGTACTGAGACAATAGAGCAGTTCTTC. This codes for CASSTETIEQFF.

The CDR3 spells CASKTVAGSYDEQYF. The CDR3 nucleotides read TGCGCCAGCAAAACTGTAGCGGGGTCTTATGACGAGCAGTACTTC. The chain carries TRBV5-1 and TRBJ2-7; 8 bases fit TRBD2. Germline V lookup: CDR1 SGHRS, CDR2 YFSETQ. Trimming at V came to 6 bases and at J to 5 bases, leaving 13 bases not matched to a gene. The CDR3 loop spans 15 amino acids.

This clonotype appeared many times. The chain is built from TRBV12-3 or TRBV12-4 and TRBJ2-6; D may be TRBD1 or TRBD2 (6 bases each). The CDR3 is 18 residues long. Trimming removed 5 bases from V and 0 bases from J, with 17 bases in between. Here the CDR3 reads CASSPPGRGLSGANVLTF. CDR3 coding DNA: TGTGCCAGCAGTCCACCGGGACGGGGGCTCTCTGGGGCCAACGTCCTGACTTTC.

There are many counts of this clonotype. This chain connects TRBV7-9 to TRBJ2-7; 10 nucleotides line up with TRBD2. This CDR3 comprises 16 residues. With V trimmed by 1 base and J by 3 bases, 6 bases remained unmatched. Per the germline V gene, CDR1 is SEHNR and CDR2 is FQNEAQ (reference sequence). This CDR3 reads CASSLVGLAENYEQYF. CDR3 in DNA: TGTGCCAGCAGCTTAGTAGGACTAGCGGAAAACTACGAGCAGTACTTC.

This clonotype has a count of ten or more. The V and J genes are TRBV7-2 and TRBJ2-3; 9 nucleotides agree with TRBD2. J gave up 0 bases and V 4 bases, and 14 bases lay outside the gene matches. CDR1 SGHTA and CDR2 FQGNSA come from the germline V gene. The CDR3 runs to 19 residues. The CDR3 nucleotides are TGTGCCAGCAGCTCACCGTTTTGGACTAGCGTCCCTAGCACAGATACGCAGTATTTT. As protein: CASSSPFWTSVPSTDTQYF.

In this sample, this clonotype turned up a few times. The V and J genes are TRBV6-1 and TRBJ1-4; 11 bases line up with TRBD1. J lost 7 bases, V lost 0 bases, and 10 bases had no gene match. CDR3 size: 18 residues. Germline V lookup: CDR1 MNHNS, CDR2 SASEGT. The CDR3 loop is CASSEAFFRTGGGEKLFF. The CDR3 coding sequence is TGTGCCAGCAGTGAAGCGTTTTTCCGGACAGGGGGCGGTGAAAAACTGTTTTTT.

This clonotype was counted a few times. The junction shows a germline mismatch at one end, possibly a read error. The V gene is TRBV9, the J gene TRBJ2-3; 7 bases agree with TRBD1. The germline gives CDR1 SGDLS, CDR2 YYNGEE. CDR3 length: 16 amino acids. The CDR3 DNA is TGTGCCAGCAGCGTAGGGACAGGCCCCGGCACAGATGCGCAGTATTTT. This encodes CASSVGTGPGTDAQYF.

Notes on this clonotype: A clone one base away is much larger, so this may be a read error. J is TRBJ2-4 and V is TRBV5-1; D ambiguous. The CDR3 contains 14 residues. Germline V lookup: CDR1 SGHRS, CDR2 YFSETQ. The CDR3, as DNA: TGCGCCGGCAGCTTGGCTCTAGATGCTAACATTCAGTACTTC. Its protein is CAGSLALDANIQYF.

This clonotype has at least ten counts. The chain carries TRBV5-5 and TRBJ1-1; weak D call: TRBD1 (5 bases). In germline, CDR1 is SGHKS, CDR2 YYEKEE (reference sequence). The CDR3 loop spans 15 amino acids. Between the trimmed V and J ends, which lost 2 bases and 5 bases, there was a span of 16 bases. This chain's CDR3 is CASSFTDIDSTEAFF. The CDR3, as DNA: TGTGCCAGCAGCTTTACGGACATAGATTCTACTGAAGCTTTCTTT.

This clonotype was counted many times. The gene calls are TRBV12-3 or TRBV12-4 and TRBJ2-1, with TRBD2 identical over 9 bases. Losses at the gene ends were 7 bases for V and 8 bases for J; bases not matched to a gene: 9. This CDR3 comprises 14 residues. The CDR3 sequence: CASNQAGGGYEQFF. CDR3 in DNA: TGTGCCAGCAACCAAGCGGGAGGAGGTTATGAGCAGTTCTTC.

This clonotype occurred many times. CDR3 amino acids: CASSSQGSSYNSPLHF. The CDR3 DNA follows: TGTGCCAGCAGCTCACAGGGAAGCTCCTATAATTCACCCCTCCACTTT. This sequence joins TRBV7-8 and TRBJ1-6, with a tentative D call TRBD1 (6 bases). Trimming shortened V by 4 bases and J by 0 bases, and 10 bases separated the two germline ends. The CDR3 has 16 residues. From germline, CDR1 is SGHVS and CDR2 FQNEAQ.

A few counts support this clonotype. A read error is possible here, since a much larger clone lies one base away. The V gene is TRBV6-9, the J gene TRBJ2-7; D is undetermined. The CDR3 covers 17 residues. Germline CDR1 reads MNHGY; CDR2 reads SVAAGI. V dropped 4 bases and J dropped 4 bases, with 23 bases sitting between them. The CDR3 DNA reads TGTGCCAGCAGTTCCCAGATAGTGGGCCCGATAAGATACGAGCAGTACTTC. Translating gives CASSSQIVGPIRYEQYF.

The genes are TRBV30 and TRBJ2-1, with D unresolved. CDR1 GTSNPN and CDR2 SVGIG come from the germline V gene (reference sequence). The CDR3 covers 13 residues. V lost 2 bases to trimming and J lost 6 bases, with 11 bases between them. CDR3 in DNA: TGTGCCTGGAGTCCCTTTTCTGGCAATGAGCAGTTCTTC. Protein: CAWSPFSGNEQFF.

This clonotype was detected a few times. Just one base apart from a much larger clone, this may be a read error. CDR3 in amino acids: CASSHGDEQFF. CDR3 DNA: TGCGCCAGCAGCCATGGGGACGAGCAGTTCTTC. The J gene is TRBJ2-1, the V gene TRBV5-1; either TRBD1 or TRBD2 may fit D (5 bases each). CDR3 length: 11 amino acids. The V end lost 4 bases, the J end lost 10 bases, and 9 bases lay between the germline ends. Germline V gene data show CDR1 as SGHRS and CDR2 as YFSETQ.